This TCR beta chain derives from a study of T cell repertoires in cytomegalovirus infection. Study-wide background: Both a matching HLA type and CMV infection were indicated by public TCR beta signatures.

TCRdb independently ran MiXCR on the reads; one entry per CDR3 protein. The repertoire includes about 180,000 distinct CDR3 sequences, over 13% of them detected once, and about a quarter sits in the top ten. On this clonotype: Its antigen is not known.

Study-wide findings and caveats: Dominating the ex vivo response were TCR beta clonotypes that were CMV-specific and HLA-C-restricted. The cumulative frequency of public TCR beta families distinguished individuals who carried CMV together with the relevant HLA.

The receptor comes from a human donor in good health (CMV status not recorded). Some clones in this sample may be carry-over from other donors' samples. Sequences were obtained from PBMCs.

Written as DNA, the CDR3 is TGCAGTGCTAGCGGGGCGGGATGGTGGAATGAGCAGTTCTTC. Protein sequence: CSASGAGWWNEQFF. V is TRBV20-1 and J is TRBJ2-1; D may be TRBD2 (6 bases). Trimming took off 3 bases at V and 7 bases at J, with 16 bases between the two ends. This CDR3 comprises 14 residues. Germline CDR1 DFQATT, CDR2 SNEGSKA (reference sequence).